The clone carrying this T cell receptor beta chain appeared many times. This record comes from a study of low-dose radiotherapy and immunotherapy resistance in tumors. Study-wide background: On an every-two-weeks schedule, patients received intravenous nivolumab 240 mg, along with ipilimumab 1 mg/kg every six weeks. Cyclophosphamide was given intravenously at 200 mg/m2 every two weeks, and each dose came one day before radiation and immunotherapy.

TRAV- and TRBV-specific primers, spanning alpha and beta chains, primed first-strand cDNA. Both a constant-region primer and a V-primer adapter served to amplify TCRs across roughly 20 PCR cycles. TCRdb used MiXCR to reprocess the reads, holding one entry per CDR3 protein. Counted here are 80,000 to 95,000 distinct CDR3 sequences, just under 9.5% occurring once; the ten biggest clones make up 1%. The time point denotes: before trial treatment. Along with nivolumab and ipilimumab, donors received aspirin, low-dose cyclophosphamide and low-dose radiotherapy. As a condition of eligibility, patients had advanced solid tumors lacking tumor-infiltrating lymphocytes. There are 15 residues in the CDR3. The germline CDR1 and CDR2 sequences are GTSNPN and SVGIG (reference sequence).

The chain joins TRBV30 to TRBJ2-1; 9 nucleotides line up with TRBD2. Material: PBMCs, obtained before treatment. The clonotype comes from a male donor with prostate cancer. CDR3 in amino acids: CAATSSSGTYNEQFF. The CDR3 coding sequence is TGTGCGGCCACGTCTTCTAGCGGGACTTACAATGAGCAGTTCTTC.